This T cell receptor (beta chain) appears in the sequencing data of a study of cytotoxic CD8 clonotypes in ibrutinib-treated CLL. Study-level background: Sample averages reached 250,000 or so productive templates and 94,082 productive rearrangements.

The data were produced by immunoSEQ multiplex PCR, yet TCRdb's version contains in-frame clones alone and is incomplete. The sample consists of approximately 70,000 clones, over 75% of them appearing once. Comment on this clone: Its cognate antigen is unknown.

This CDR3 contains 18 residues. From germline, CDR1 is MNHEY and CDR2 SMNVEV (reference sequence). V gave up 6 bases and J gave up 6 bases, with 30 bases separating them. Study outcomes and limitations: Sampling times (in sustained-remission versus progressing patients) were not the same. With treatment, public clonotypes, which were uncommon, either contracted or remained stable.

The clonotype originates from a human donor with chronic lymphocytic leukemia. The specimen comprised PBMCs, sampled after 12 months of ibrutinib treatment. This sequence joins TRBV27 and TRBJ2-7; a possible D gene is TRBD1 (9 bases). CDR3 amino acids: CASSREQGAEGLVIEQYF. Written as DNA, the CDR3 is TGTGCCAGCAGCCGTGAACAGGGGGCTGAGGGACTAGTTATCGAGCAGTACTTC.